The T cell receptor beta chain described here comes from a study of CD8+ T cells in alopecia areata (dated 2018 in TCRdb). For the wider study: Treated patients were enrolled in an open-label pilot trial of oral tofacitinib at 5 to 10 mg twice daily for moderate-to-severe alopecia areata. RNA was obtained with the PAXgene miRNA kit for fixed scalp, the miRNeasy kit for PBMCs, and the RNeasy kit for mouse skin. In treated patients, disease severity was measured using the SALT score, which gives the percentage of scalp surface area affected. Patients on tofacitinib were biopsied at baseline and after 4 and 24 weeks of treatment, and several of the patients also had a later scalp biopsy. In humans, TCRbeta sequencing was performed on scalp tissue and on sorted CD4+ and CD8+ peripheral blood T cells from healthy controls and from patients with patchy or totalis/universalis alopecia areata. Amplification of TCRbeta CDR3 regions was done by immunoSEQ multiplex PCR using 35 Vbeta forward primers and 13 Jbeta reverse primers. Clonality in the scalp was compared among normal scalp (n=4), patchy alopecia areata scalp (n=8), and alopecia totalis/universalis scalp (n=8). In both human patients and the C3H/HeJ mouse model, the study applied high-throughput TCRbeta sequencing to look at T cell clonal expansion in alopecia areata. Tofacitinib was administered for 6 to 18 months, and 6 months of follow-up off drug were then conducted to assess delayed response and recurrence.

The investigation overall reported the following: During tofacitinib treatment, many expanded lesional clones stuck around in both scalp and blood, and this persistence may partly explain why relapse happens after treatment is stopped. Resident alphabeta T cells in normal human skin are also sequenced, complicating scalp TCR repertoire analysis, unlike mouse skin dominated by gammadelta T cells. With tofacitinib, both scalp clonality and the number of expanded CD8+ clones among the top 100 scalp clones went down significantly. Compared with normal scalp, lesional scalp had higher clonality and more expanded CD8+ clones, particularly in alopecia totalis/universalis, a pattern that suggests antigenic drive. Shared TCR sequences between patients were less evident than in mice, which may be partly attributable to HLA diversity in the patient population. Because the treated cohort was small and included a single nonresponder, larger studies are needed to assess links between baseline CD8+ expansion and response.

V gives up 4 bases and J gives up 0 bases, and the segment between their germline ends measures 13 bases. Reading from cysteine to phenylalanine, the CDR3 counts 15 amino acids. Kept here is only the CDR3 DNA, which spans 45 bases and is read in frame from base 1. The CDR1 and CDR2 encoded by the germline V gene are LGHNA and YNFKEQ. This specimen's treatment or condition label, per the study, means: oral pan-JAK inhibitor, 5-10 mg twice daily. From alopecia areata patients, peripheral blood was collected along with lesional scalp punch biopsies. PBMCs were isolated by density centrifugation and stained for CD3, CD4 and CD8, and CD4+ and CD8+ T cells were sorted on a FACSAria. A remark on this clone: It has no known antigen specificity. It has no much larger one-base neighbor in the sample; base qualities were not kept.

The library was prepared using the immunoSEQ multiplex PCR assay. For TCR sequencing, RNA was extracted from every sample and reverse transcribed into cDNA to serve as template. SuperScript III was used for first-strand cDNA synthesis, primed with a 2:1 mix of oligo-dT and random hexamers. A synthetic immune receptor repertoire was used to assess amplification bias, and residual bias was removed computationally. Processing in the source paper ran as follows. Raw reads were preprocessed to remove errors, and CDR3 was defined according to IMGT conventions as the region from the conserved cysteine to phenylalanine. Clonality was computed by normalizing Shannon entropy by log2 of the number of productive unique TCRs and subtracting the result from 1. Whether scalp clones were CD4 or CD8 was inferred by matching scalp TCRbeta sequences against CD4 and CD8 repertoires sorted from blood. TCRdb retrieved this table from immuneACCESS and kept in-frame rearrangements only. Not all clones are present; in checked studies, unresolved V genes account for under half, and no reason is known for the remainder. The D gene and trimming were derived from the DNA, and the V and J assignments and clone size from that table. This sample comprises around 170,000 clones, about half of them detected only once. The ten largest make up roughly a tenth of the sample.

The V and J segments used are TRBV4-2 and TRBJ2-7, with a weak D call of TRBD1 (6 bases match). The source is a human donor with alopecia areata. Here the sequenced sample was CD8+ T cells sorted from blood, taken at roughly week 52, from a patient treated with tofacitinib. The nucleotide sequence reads TGTGCCAGCAGCCTAACGAGGGGGTCCTCCTACGAGCAGTACTTC. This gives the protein CASSLTRGSSYEQYF.